This entry features one TCR beta chain sequence. In the authors' workflow: Amplification with reference gene primers provided the estimates of nucleated cell counts. Produced via immunoSEQ multiplex PCR; TCRdb's table is partial and in-frame only. The V and J calls and clone size are taken from that table; D and trimming were inferred from the DNA. This table has under 200,000 clones, more than 75% appearing once. This sample is part of a study of blood T cell repertoires in COVID-19. Study summary: Acute and convalescent COVID-19 specimens originated in the United States, Italy and Spain. In each case, the material was cDNA or gDNA derived from T cells, B-cell-depleted T cells, or PBMCs.

The V end was cut by 0 bases, the J end by 4 bases, with 13 bases between. The CDR3 sequence is 15 residues long. Germline V CDR1 and CDR2: SQVTM, ANQGSEA. Source material: peripheral blood. The chain recombines TRBV29-1 with TRBJ2-1, with D maybe TRBD2 (5 bases). This receptor was taken from a middle-aged man with active or convalescent COVID-19. CDR3 sequence: CSVEDPGRGYNEQFF. The CDR3 region has the DNA TGCAGCGTTGAAGATCCGGGCAGAGGGTACAATGAGCAGTTCTTC.